The TCR beta chain under discussion was sequenced for a study of shared clonotypes between healthy human individuals (dated by TCRdb to the early 2020s). Concerning the study at large: Two women and a few men aged 18 to 49 years were included in the cohort. For each donor, CD4 naive and CD4 memory were each run on three plates, CD8 naive on two plates, and CD8 memory on one plate. To estimate repertoire size and how much clonotypes are shared between individuals, the study performed deep sequencing of blood TCR repertoires from about five healthy adults. To increase sequencing depth and limit assay-specific biases, TCR repertoire library preparation and sequencing were carried out by different laboratories using diverse techniques. Each donor's leukapheresis produced roughly between roughly 0.85 and 10 billion PBMCs.

For the CD8 naive samples, CD45RO-negative cells were positively selected for CCR7, yielding a CD45RA+CCR7+ population from which TemRA cells were excluded. Healthy HIV-negative adults with no recently reported acute infections or vaccinations were included as donors. All donors were Caucasian adults living in Nashville, Tennessee, USA. After blood collection by leukapheresis, PBMCs were isolated using Ficoll-Histopaque density gradient centrifugation and then cryopreserved in the vapor phase of liquid nitrogen. Purity and quantity of every magnetically sorted T cell population were checked by analytical flow cytometry. From each sorted fraction, genomic DNA was isolated and quantified by UV absorbance on a Nanodrop 2000c. This clone was seen a few times. No cognate antigen has been identified for it. Base qualities are missing; no much larger clone stands one base away. Using the deep immunoSEQ assay, multiplex PCR amplified TCR CDR3 regions from genomic DNA. For each cell subset, the extracted genomic DNA was distributed evenly across all wells of several immunoSEQ 96-well plates, and each plate served as one replicate. For sorted subsets, each replicate PCR was loaded with roughly 200 ng genomic DNA, equivalent to 30,000 to 35,000 T cell genomes. Purified libraries were quantified with a Qubit 3.0 fluorometer, sized on a Bioanalyzer 2100, and re-quantified with the KAPA Library Quantification kit. Every immunoSEQ 96-well plate was sequenced on a separate single-read 150-cycle Illumina NextSeq 550 flow cell. For the original study's pipeline: Because only junctional sequences without quality scores were contained in the immunoSEQ output, filtering matching that applied to full-length reads could not be performed. To assign V/J genes and CDR3, sequences were annotated using PyIR, a Python wrapper for IgBLAST v1.9, with IMGT germline references. Reads were removed for weak V/J assignments (E-value above 1e-6), missing CDR3, stop codons, out-of-frame junctions, or ambiguous translated residues. V3J clonotypes were defined by identical inferred V gene, J gene, and CDR3 amino acid sequence. Percentage overlap between repertoires was computed as shared unique clonotypes divided by the size of the smaller repertoire. Richness of each repertoire was evaluated using RTK rarefaction, the Chao1 estimator, and Recon v2.1 estimates of unobserved clonotypes. OLGA was used to compute generation probabilities for all TCRbeta clonotypes that the gDNA method yielded from a handful of donors. TCRdb mirrors the immuneACCESS table, restricted to in-frame sequences. Some clones are absent from its copies; in checked studies, under half trace to an unresolved V gene, and the reason for the others is unknown. That table gives V, J and clone size, and the DNA gave D and trimming. The sample table holds about 2.2 million clones, of which 93% were seen once. The biggest ten clones account for about 1.8% of the sample.

The paper's findings and limits, for the study overall: Rarefaction of sorted-subset datasets indicated incomplete sequencing despite the large sequencing depth. The genetic and exposure-history diversity represented was limited by the small number of donors. Based on pairwise subsampling, the degree of clonotype sharing among donors was expected to be affected by sequencing depth. Larger estimated clonotype richness was generally found for naive subsets than for memory subsets. Compared with non-shared clonotypes, clonotypes shared by all four sorted-subset donors had higher generation probabilities. Sampling was limited to blood, and TCR repertoires in tissue likely differ from TCR repertoires in blood. Across four donors, approximately 5% of naive CD4, roughly 3.8% of naive CD8, approximately 2.5% of memory CD4, and over 0.35% of memory CD8 clonotypes were shared.

The TCR sequence derives from a man younger than 30 in good health. Some clones in this sample may be carry-over from other donors' samples. What was sequenced was naive CD8+ T cells from PBMCs. This specimen's cell subset or site label, interpreted: CD45RA+CCR7+.

The CDR3 protein is CASSSPDPRETQYF. The sequenced DNA is TGTGCCAGCAGTTCTCCGGACCCACGGGAGACCCAGTACTTC. The chain uses TRBV27 and TRBJ2-5; the D gene remains uncertain. The cysteine opens and the phenylalanine closes a CDR3 of 14 amino acids. The entry retains the CDR3 DNA only, 42 bases that are in frame from base 1. A distance of 14 bases separates the germline ends of V and J, which lose 4 bases and 5 bases respectively. As encoded in the germline V gene (reference sequence), CDR1 is MNHEY while CDR2 is SMNVEV.